What follows are 7 T cell receptor beta chains derived from one specimen sequenced in a study of blood T cell repertoires in COVID-19. Repertoires were generated with immunoSEQ multiplex PCR, while TCRdb's copy carries only in-frame clones and drops some. This sample has some 360,000 clones; roughly 87% occur once, and the top ten carry around 3.9%. The sample comprised peripheral blood. These receptors came from a woman aged 55 to 70 with COVID-19, enrolled during active disease.

The rearrangement uses TRBV15 and TRBJ1-3; D unresolved. The CDR3 runs 17 residues. Germline V lookup: CDR1 LNHNV, CDR2 YYDKDF (reference sequence). The V and J ends lost 0 bases and 4 bases respectively, with 16 bases between them. Here the CDR3 reads CATSRDLRRLIGNTIYF. The DNA for the CDR3 is TGTGCCACCAGCAGAGATCTGCGGCGGCTTATAGGAAACACCATATATTTT.

The gene calls are TRBV6-5 and TRBJ1-5, with D uncertain. CDR3 size: 14 residues. The germline gives CDR1 MNHEY, CDR2 SVGAGI. V was shortened by 3 bases and J by 6 bases, with 12 bases between the two germline ends. In nucleotides, the CDR3 is TGTGCCAGCAGTTATGGAGGCGAGCGTCAGCCCCAGCATTTT. It is translated as CASSYGGERQPQHF.

The chain joins TRBV7-6 to TRBJ1-3; D not resolved. Germline V lookup: CDR1 SGHVS, CDR2 FNYEAQ. V lost 1 base to trimming and J lost 0 bases, with 7 bases between them. The CDR3 loop spans 15 amino acids. The CDR3 bases are TGTGCCAGCAGCTTAGAAGCTTACTCTGGAAACACCATATATTTT. Protein product: CASSLEAYSGNTIYF.

The chain has TRBV3-1 (or the pseudogene TRBV3-2) and TRBJ2-5; 7 nucleotides line up with TRBD2. Germline CDR1 is LGHDT and CDR2 is YNNKEL (reference sequence). CDR3 length equals 11 residues. The V segment lost 1 base and the J segment 11 bases; nucleotides outside the gene matches: 1. DNA for the CDR3: TGTGCCAGCAGCCAAGGGGGACTACAGTACTTC. It translates to CASSQGGLQYF.

The rearrangement uses TRBV4-1 and TRBJ2-7; no clear D gene. The CDR3 consists of 17 residues. V was shortened by 3 bases and J by 4 bases, with 22 bases between the two germline ends. Germline V gives CDR1 MGHRA, CDR2 YSYEKL. The DNA for the CDR3 is TGCGCCAGCAGCCAGAATTCTGACGGTCCAGCGCGGTACGAGCAGTACTTC. Translation gives CASSQNSDGPARYEQYF.

The chain carries TRBV2 and TRBJ1-2; D is unresolved. Trimming took off 8 bases at V and 4 bases at J, with 11 bases between the two ends. In germline, CDR1 is SNHLY, CDR2 FYNNEI. This CDR3 contains 12 residues. This chain's CDR3 is CASRGGSYGYTF. DNA of the CDR3: TGTGCCAGCCGGGGAGGGTCCTATGGCTACACCTTC.

This chain links TRBV7-3 with TRBJ1-2, with TRBD1 matching over 7 bases. Unmatched junction bases numbered 9, after V lost 1 base and J lost 4 bases. The CDR3 totals 16 residues. Germline CDR1 reads SGHTA; CDR2 reads FQGTGA. The CDR3 DNA sequence: TGTGCCAGCAGCTTAAACCACTTGACAGGGCTCTATGGCTACACCTTC. It specifies CASSLNHLTGLYGYTF.